The clone carrying this T cell receptor beta chain has just one count. As processed by the authors: From reference gene primer amplification, estimates of nucleated cell counts were derived. Generated by immunoSEQ multiplex PCR, the TCRdb table keeps only in-frame clones and is missing some. V, J and clone size were drawn from that table, and D and trimming were deduced from the DNA. In the table there are 81,000 or so clones, roughly 80% of which are singletons. The CDR3 has 16 residues. Losses at the gene ends were 4 bases for V and 2 bases for J; bases not matched to a gene: 8. Germline CDR1 reads SGHDT; CDR2 reads YYEEEE. The data derive from a study of blood T cell repertoires in COVID-19. Study background: Sites in the United States, Italy and Spain provided acute and convalescent COVID-19 samples.

The TCR comes from a woman between 65 and 79 years old with active or convalescent COVID-19. Sequenced material: peripheral blood. This chain connects TRBV5-6 to TRBJ2-3, with 9 bases fitting TRBD2. The CDR3 here is CASSIIAGETTDTQYF. DNA of the CDR3: TGTGCCAGCAGCATCATAGCGGGGGAGACCACAGATACGCAGTATTTT.